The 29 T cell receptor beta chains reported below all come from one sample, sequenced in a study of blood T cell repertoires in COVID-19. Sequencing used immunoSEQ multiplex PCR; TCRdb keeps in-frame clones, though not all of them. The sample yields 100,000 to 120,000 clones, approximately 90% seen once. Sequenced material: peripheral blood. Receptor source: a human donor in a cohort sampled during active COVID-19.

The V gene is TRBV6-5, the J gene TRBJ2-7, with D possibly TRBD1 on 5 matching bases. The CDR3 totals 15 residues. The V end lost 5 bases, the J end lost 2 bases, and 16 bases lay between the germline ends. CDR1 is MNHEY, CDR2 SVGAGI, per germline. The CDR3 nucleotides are TGTGCCAGCAGTCCTTGGGGCGGCAGTACCTACGAGCAGTACTTC. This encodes CASSPWGGSTYEQYF.

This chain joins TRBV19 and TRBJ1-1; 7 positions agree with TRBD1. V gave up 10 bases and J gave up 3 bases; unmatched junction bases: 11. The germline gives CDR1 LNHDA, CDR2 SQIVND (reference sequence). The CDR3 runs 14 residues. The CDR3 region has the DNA TGTGCCACCCAGACAGGGAGAGCGCACACTGAAGCTTTCTTT. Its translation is CATQTGRAHTEAFF.

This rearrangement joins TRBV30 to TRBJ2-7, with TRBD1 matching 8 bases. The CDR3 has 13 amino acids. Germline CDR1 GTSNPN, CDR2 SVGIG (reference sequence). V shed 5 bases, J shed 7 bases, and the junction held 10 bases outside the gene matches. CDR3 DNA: TGTGCCTGGGCCGCAGGGGGCCCTGGGGAGCAGTACTTC. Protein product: CAWAAGGPGEQYF.

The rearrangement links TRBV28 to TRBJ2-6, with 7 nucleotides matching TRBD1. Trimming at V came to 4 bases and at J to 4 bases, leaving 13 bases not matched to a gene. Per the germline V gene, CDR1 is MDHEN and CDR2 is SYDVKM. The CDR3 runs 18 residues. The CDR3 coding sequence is TGTGCCAGCAGTTCACCCAGGATGACAGGGAACGGGGCCAACGTCCTGACTTTC. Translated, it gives CASSSPRMTGNGANVLTF.

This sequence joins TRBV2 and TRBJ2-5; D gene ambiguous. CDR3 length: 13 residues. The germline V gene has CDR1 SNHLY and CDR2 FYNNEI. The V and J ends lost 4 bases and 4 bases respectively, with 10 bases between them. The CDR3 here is CASSVGALETQYF. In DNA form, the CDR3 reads TGTGCCAGCAGTGTTGGAGCGTTAGAGACCCAGTACTTC.

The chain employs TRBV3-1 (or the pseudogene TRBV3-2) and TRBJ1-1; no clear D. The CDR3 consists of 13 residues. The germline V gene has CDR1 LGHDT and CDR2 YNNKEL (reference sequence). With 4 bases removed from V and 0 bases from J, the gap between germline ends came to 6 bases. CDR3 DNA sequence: TGTGCCAGCAGCCCCCAGATGAACACTGAAGCTTTCTTT. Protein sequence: CASSPQMNTEAFF.

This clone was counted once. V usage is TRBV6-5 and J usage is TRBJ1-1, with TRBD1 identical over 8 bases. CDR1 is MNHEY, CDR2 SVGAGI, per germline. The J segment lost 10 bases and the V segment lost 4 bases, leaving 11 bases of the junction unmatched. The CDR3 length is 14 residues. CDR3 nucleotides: TGTGCCAGCAGTTTAAACCAGGGGGCTGGCGTAGCTTTCTTT. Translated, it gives CASSLNQGAGVAFF.

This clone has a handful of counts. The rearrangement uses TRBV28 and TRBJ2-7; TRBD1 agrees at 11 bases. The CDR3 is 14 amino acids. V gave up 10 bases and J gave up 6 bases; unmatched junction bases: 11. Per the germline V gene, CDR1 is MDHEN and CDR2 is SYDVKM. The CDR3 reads CAIGGDRGIAEQYF. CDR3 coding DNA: TGTGCCATCGGGGGGGACAGGGGGATCGCCGAGCAGTACTTC.

The CDR3 nucleotides read TGTGCCAGCAGTTACGGCGATACGCAGTATTTT. Its translation is CASSYGDTQYF. The V gene is TRBV6-2 or TRBV6-3, the J gene TRBJ2-3, with D unclear. Between the trimmed V and J ends, which lost 2 bases and 6 bases, there was a span of 3 bases. Germline CDR1 and CDR2: MNHEY and SVGEGT. CDR3 size: 11 residues.

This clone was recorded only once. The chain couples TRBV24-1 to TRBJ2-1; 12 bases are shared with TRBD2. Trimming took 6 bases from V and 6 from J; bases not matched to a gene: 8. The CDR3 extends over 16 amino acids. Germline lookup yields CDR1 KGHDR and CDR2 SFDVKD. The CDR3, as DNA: TGTGCCACCAGTTTCGAGACTAGCGGGAGATCCAATGAGCAGTTCTTC. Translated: CATSFETSGRSNEQFF.

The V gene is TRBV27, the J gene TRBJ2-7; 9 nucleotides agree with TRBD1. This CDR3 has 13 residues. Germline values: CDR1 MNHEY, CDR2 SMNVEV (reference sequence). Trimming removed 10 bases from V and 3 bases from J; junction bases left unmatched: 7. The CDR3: CATSGTGIYEQYF. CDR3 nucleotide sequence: TGTGCCACCTCCGGGACAGGGATCTACGAGCAGTACTTC.

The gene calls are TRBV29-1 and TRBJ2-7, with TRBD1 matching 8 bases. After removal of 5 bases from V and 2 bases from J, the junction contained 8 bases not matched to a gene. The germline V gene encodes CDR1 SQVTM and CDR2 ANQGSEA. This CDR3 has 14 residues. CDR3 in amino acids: CSVRTGTGTYEQYF. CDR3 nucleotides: TGCAGCGTTCGAACCGGGACAGGAACCTACGAGCAGTACTTC.

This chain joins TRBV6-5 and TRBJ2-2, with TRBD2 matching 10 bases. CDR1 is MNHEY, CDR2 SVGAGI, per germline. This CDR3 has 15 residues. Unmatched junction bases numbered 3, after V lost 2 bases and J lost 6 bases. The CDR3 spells CASSYLAGEPGELFF. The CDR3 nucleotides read TGTGCCAGCAGTTACCTAGCGGGAGAGCCCGGGGAGCTGTTTTTT.

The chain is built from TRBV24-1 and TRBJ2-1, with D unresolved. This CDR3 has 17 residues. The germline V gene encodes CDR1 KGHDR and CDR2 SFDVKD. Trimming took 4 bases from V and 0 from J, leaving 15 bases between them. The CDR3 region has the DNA TGTGCCACCAGTGAGCCTCGAGCAGGTAGCTCCTACAATGAGCAGTTCTTC. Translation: CATSEPRAGSSYNEQFF.

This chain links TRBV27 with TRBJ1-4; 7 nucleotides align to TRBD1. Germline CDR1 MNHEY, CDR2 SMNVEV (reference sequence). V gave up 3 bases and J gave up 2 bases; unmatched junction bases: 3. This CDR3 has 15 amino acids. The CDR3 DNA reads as TGTGCCAGCAGTTTTAGGGGACAGACTAATGAAAAACTGTTTTTT. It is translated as CASSFRGQTNEKLFF.

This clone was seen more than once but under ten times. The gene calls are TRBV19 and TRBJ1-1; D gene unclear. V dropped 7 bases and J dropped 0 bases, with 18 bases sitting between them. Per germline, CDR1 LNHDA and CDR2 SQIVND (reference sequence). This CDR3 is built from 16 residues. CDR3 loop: CASTLRGFKMNTEAFF. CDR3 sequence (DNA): TGTGCCAGTACCCTGAGAGGCTTCAAAATGAACACTGAAGCTTTCTTT.

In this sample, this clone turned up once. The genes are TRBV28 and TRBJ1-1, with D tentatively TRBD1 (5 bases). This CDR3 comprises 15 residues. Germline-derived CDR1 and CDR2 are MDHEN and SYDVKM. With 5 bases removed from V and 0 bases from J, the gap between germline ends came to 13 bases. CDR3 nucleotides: TGTGCCAGCAGTCTCCAGACAGCCCTGAACACTGAAGCTTTCTTT. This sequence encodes CASSLQTALNTEAFF.

The CDR3 reads CASSIGPKLNNEQFF. CDR3 DNA sequence: TGTGCCAGTAGTATAGGCCCAAAACTTAACAATGAGCAGTTCTTC. The chain couples TRBV19 to TRBJ2-1; D unclear. This CDR3 is 15 amino acids long. Trimming left V 1 base short and J 5 bases short, with 12 bases between. Germline-derived CDR1 and CDR2 are LNHDA and SQIVND (reference sequence). Full variable domain (rest looked up from reference TRBV19 and TRBJ2-1): DGGITQSPKYLFRKEGQNVTLSCEQNLNHDAMYWYRQDPGQGLRLIYYSQIVNDFQKGDIAEGYSVSREKKESFPLTVTSAQKNPTAFYLCASSIGPKLNNEQFFGPGTRLTVL.

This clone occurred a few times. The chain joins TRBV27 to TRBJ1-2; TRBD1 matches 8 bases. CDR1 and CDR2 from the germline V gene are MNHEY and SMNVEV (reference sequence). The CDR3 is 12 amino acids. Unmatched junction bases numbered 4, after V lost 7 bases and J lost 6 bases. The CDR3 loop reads CASKTGVDGYTF. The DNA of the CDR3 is TGTGCCAGCAAGACAGGGGTTGATGGCTACACCTTC.

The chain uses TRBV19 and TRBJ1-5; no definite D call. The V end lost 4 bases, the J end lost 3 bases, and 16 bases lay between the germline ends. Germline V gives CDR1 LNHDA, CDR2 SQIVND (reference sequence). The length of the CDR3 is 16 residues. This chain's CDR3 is CASSTLGANFNQPQHF. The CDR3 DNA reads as TGTGCCAGTAGTACCCTTGGAGCGAATTTCAATCAGCCCCAGCATTTT.

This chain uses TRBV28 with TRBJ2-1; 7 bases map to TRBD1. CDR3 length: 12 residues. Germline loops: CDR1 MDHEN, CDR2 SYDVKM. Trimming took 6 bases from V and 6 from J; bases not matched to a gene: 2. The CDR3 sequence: CASRRQGNEQFF. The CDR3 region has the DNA TGTGCCAGCAGGCGACAGGGCAATGAGCAGTTCTTC.

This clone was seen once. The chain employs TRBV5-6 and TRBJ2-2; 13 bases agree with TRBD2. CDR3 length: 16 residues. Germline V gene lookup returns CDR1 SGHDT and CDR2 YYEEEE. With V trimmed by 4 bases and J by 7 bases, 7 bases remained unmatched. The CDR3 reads CASSTLAGGRVGELFF. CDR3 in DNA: TGTGCCAGCAGCACACTAGCGGGGGGGCGTGTCGGGGAGCTGTTTTTT.

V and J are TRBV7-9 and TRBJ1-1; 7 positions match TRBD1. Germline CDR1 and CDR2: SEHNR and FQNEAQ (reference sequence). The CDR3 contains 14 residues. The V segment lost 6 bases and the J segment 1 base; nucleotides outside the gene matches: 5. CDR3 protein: CASSRGQRNTEAFF. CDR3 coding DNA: TGTGCCAGCAGTAGGGGACAGAGGAACACTGAAGCTTTCTTT.

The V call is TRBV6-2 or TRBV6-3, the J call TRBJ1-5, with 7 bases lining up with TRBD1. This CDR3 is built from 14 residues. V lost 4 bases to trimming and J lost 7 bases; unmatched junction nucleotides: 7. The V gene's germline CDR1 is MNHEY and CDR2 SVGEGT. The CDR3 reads CASSSSTGTQPQHF. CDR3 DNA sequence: TGTGCCAGCAGTTCCTCGACAGGGACCCAGCCCCAGCATTTT.

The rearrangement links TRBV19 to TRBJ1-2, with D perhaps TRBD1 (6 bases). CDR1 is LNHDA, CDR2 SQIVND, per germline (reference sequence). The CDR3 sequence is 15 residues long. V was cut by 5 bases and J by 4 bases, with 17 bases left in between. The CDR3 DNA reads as TGTGCCAGTAGTTCCCGGTCAGGGGAGTCCTATGGCTACACCTTC. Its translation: CASSSRSGESYGYTF.

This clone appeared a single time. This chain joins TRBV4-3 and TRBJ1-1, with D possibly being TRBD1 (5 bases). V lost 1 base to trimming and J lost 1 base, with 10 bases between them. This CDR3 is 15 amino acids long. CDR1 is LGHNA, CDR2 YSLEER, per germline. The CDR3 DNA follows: TGCGCCAGCAGCCAAGCACTGGGGGGGAACACTGAAGCTTTCTTT. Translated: CASSQALGGNTEAFF.

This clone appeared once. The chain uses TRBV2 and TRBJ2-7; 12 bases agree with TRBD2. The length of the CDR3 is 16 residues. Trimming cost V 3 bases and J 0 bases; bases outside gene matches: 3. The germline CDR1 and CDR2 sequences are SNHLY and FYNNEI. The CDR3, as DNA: TGTGCCAGCAGTGACCCGGGACTAGCGGGCTCCTACGAGCAGTACTTC. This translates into CASSDPGLAGSYEQYF. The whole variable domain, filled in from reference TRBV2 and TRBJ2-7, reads EPEVTQTPSHQVTQMGQEVILRCVPISNHLYFYWYRQILGQKVEFLVSFYNNEISEKSEIFDDQFSVERPDGSNFTLKIRSTKLEDSAMYFCASSDPGLAGSYEQYFGPGTRLTVT.

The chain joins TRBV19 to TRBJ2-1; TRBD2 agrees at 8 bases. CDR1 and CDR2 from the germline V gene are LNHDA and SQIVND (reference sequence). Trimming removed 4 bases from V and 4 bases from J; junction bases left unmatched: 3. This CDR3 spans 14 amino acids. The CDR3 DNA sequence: TGTGCCAGTAGTACGGGACTAGTTTACAATGAGCAGTTCTTC. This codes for CASSTGLVYNEQFF. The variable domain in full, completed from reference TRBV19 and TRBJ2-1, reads DGGITQSPKYLFRKEGQNVTLSCEQNLNHDAMYWYRQDPGQGLRLIYYSQIVNDFQKGDIAEGYSVSREKKESFPLTVTSAQKNPTAFYLCASSTGLVYNEQFFGPGTRLTVL.

For the CDR3, the DNA is TGTGCCAGCAGCTTAACTAGCGGGAGAGTTAGTGAGCAGTTCTTC. Amino acids: CASSLTSGRVSEQFF. V gene TRBV7-3 combines with J gene TRBJ2-1; TRBD2 matches 9 bases. The junction had 6 bases not matched to a gene; V was cut back by 0 bases and J by 9 bases. Germline V lookup: CDR1 SGHTA, CDR2 FQGTGA. The CDR3 consists of 15 residues.